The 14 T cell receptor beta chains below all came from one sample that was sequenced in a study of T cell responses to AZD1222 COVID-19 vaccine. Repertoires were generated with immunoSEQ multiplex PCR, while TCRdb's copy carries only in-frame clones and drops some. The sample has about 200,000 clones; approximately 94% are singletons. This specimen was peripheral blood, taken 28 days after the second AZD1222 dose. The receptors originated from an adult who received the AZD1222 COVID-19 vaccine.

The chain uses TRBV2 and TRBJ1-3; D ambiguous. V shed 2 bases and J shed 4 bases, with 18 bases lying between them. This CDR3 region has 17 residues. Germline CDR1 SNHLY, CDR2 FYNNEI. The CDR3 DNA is TGTGCCAGCAGTGAACCACCCTGGGCCTCGCGCGGAAACACCATATATTTT. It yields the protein CASSEPPWASRGNTIYF. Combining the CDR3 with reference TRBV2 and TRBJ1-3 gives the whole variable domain EPEVTQTPSHQVTQMGQEVILRCVPISNHLYFYWYRQILGQKVEFLVSFYNNEISEKSEIFDDQFSVERPDGSNFTLKIRSTKLEDSAMYFCASSEPPWASRGNTIYFGEGSWLTVV.

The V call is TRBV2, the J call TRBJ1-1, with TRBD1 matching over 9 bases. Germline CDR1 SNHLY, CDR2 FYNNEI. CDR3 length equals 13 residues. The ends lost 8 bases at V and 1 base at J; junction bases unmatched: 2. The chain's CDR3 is CASRGQGNTEAFF. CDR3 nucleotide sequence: TGTGCCAGCCGGGGACAGGGGAACACTGAAGCTTTCTTT.

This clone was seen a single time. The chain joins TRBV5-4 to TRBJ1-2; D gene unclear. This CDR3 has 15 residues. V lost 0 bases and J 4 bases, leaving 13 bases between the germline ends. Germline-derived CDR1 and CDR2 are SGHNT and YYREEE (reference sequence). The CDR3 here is CASSLERAALYGYTF. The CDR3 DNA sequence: TGTGCCAGCAGCTTGGAGCGTGCAGCACTCTATGGCTACACCTTC.

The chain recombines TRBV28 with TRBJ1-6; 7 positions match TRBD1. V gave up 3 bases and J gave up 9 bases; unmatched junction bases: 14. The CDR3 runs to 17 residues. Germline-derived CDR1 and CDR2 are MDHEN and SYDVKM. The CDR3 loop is CASSFSRQGPRGSPLHF. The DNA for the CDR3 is TGTGCCAGCAGTTTCTCCCGACAGGGCCCTAGGGGTTCACCCCTCCACTTT.

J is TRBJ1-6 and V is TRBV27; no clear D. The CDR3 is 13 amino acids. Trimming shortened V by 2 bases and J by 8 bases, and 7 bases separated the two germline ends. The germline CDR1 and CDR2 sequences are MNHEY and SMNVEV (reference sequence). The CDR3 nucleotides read TGTGCCAGCAGTTTAGAGGGCCATTCACCCCTCCACTTT. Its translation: CASSLEGHSPLHF.

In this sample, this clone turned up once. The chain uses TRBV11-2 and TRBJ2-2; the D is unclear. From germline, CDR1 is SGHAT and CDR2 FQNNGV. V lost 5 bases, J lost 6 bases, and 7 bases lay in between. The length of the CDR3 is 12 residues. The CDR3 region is CASSQSAGELFF. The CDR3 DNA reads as TGTGCCAGCAGCCAATCGGCCGGGGAGCTGTTTTTT.

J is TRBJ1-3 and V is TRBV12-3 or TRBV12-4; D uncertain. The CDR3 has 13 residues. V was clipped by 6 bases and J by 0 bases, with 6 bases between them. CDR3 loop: CASRRNSGNTIYF. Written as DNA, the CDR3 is TGTGCCAGCAGAAGAAACTCTGGAAACACCATATATTTT.

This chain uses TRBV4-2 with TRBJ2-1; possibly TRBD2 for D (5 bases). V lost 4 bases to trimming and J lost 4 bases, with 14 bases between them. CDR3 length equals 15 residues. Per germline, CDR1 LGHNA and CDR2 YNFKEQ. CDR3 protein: CASSRREGRYNEQFF. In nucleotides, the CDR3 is TGTGCCAGCAGCCGTCGGGAAGGGCGGTACAATGAGCAGTTCTTC.

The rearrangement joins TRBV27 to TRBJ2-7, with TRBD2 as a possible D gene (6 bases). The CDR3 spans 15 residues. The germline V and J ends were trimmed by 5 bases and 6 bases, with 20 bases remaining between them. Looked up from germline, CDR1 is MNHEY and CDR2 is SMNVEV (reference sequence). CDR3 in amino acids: CASSGAWRGRSEQYF. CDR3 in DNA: TGTGCCAGCAGTGGGGCCTGGAGGGGCCGGAGCGAGCAGTACTTC.

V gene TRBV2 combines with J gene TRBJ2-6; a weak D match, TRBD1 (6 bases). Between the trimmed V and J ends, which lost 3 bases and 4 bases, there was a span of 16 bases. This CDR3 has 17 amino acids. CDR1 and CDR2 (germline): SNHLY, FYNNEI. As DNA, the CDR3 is TGTGCCAGCAGTGAGACTATTACAGGGCCGGGGGCCAACGTCCTGACTTTC. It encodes CASSETITGPGANVLTF.

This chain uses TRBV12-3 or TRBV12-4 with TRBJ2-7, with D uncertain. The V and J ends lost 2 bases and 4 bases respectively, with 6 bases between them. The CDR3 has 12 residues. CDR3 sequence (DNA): TGTGCCAGCAGTTTACTAGGGTACGAGCAGTACTTC. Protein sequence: CASSLLGYEQYF.

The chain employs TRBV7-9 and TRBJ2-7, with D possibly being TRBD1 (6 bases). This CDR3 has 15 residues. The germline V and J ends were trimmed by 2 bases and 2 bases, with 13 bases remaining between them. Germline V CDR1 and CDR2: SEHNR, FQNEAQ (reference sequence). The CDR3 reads CASSLPQTGAYEQYF. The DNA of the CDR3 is TGTGCCAGCAGCTTACCTCAGACAGGAGCCTACGAGCAGTACTTC.

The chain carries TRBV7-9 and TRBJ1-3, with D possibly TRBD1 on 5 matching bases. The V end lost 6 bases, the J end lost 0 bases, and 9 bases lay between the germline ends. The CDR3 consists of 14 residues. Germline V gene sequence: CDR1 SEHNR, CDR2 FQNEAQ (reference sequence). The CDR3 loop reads CASRPDNSGNTIYF. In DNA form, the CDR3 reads TGTGCCAGCAGACCGGACAACTCTGGAAACACCATATATTTT.

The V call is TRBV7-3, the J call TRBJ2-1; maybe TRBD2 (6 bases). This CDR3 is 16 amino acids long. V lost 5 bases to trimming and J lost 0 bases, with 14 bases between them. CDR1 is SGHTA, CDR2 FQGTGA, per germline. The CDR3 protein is CASSLPGSGSYNEQFF. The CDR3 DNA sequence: TGTGCCAGCAGCCTCCCGGGTAGCGGCTCCTACAATGAGCAGTTCTTC.